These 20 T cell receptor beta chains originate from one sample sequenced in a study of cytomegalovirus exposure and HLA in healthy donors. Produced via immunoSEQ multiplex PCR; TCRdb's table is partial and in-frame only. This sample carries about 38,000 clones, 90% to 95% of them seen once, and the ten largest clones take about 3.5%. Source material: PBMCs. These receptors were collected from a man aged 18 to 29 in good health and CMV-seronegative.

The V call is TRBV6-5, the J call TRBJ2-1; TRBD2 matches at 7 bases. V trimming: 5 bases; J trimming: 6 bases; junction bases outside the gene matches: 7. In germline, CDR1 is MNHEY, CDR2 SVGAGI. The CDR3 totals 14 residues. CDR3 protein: CASSPTSAANEQFF. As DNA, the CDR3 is TGTGCCAGCAGTCCAACTAGCGCCGCCAATGAGCAGTTCTTC.

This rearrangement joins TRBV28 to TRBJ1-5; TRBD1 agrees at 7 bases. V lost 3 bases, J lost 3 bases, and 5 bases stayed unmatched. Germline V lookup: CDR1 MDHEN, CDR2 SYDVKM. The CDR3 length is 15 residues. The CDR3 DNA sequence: TGTGCCAGCAGTTTCGACGACAGGGTCAATCAGCCCCAGCATTTT. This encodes CASSFDDRVNQPQHF.

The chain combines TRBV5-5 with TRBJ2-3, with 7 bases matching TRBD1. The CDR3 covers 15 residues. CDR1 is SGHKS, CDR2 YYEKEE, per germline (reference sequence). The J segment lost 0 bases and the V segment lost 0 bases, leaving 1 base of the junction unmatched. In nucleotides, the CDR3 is TGTGCCAGCAGCTTGGGGGACAGCAGCACAGATACGCAGTATTTT. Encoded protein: CASSLGDSSTDTQYF. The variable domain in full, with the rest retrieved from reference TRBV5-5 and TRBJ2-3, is DAGVTQSPTHLIKTRGQQVTLRCSPISGHKSVSWYQQVLGQGPQFIFQYYEKEERGRGNFPDRFSARQFPNYSSELNVNALLLGDSALYLCASSLGDSSTDTQYFGPGTRLTVL.

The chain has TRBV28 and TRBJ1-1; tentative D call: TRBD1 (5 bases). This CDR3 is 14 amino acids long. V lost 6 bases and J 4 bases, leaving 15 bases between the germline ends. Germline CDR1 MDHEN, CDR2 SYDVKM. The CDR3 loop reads CASRAAGPVTEAFF. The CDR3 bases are TGTGCCAGCAGGGCGGCGGGGCCGGTCACTGAAGCTTTCTTT.

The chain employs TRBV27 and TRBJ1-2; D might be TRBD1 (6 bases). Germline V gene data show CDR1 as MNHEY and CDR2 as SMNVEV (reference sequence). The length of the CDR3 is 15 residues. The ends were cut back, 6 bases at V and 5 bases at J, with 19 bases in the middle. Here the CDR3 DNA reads TGTGCCAGCAGAGAGGGTCCGGGGGGCGTTTATGGCTACACCTTC. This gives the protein CASREGPGGVYGYTF.

The CDR3 coding sequence is TGTGCCAGCAGCGTTGGGACAACCTCTGAAGCTTTCTTT. It specifies CASSVGTTSEAFF. The chain employs TRBV11-2 and TRBJ1-1; possibly TRBD1 for D (6 bases). The ends were cut back, 5 bases at V and 6 bases at J, with 13 bases in the middle. The germline CDR1 and CDR2 sequences are SGHAT and FQNNGV. The CDR3 contains 13 residues. Complete variable domain (other parts from reference TRBV11-2 and TRBJ1-1): EAGVAQSPRYKIIEKRQSVAFWCNPISGHATLYWYQQILGQGPKLLIQFQNNGVVDDSQLPKDRFSAERLKGVDSTLKIQPAKLEDSAVYLCASSVGTTSEAFFGQGTRLTVV.

For the CDR3, the DNA is TGTGCCAGCAGTCGGACAGATTTCTACGAGCAGTACTTC. Its protein product is CASSRTDFYEQYF. This chain links TRBV13 with TRBJ2-7, with D tentatively TRBD1 (6 bases). The V end was cut by 6 bases, the J end by 3 bases, with 12 bases between. Germline lookup yields CDR1 PRHDT and CDR2 FYEKMQ (reference sequence). The CDR3 length is 13 residues.

The CDR3 coding sequence is TGTGCCAGCAGCCGCGGAGATTATAATTCACCCCTCCACTTT. Translated: CASSRGDYNSPLHF. The chain is built from TRBV6-6 and TRBJ1-6; D is undetermined. Germline CDR1 MNHNY, CDR2 SVGAGI (reference sequence). There are 14 residues in the CDR3. V was trimmed by 6 bases and J by 4 bases, leaving 10 bases between them.

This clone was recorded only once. The CDR3 DNA follows: TGTGCCAGCAGTGGACAGCTAACTAGCAATCAGCCCCAGCATTTT. Translation: CASSGQLTSNQPQHF. V usage is TRBV6-1 and J usage is TRBJ1-5; a possible D gene is TRBD1 (5 bases). The ends were cut back, 4 bases at V and 0 bases at J, with 10 bases in the middle. Germline assignment: CDR1 MNHNS and CDR2 SASEGT. CDR3 length equals 15 residues.

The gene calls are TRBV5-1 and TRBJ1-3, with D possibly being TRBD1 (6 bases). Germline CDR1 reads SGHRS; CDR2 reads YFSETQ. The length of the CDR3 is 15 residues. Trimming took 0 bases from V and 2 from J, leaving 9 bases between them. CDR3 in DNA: TGCGCCAGCAGCTTGGTACAGGGCCCTGGAAACACCATATATTTT. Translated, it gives CASSLVQGPGNTIYF.

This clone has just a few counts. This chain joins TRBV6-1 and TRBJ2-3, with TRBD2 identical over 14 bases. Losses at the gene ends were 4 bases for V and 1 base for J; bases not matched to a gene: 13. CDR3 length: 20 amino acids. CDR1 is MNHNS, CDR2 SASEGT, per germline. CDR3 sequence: CASSARSPGLAGVGTDTQYF. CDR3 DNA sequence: TGTGCCAGCAGTGCGAGGTCCCCGGGACTAGCGGGGGTGGGCACAGATACGCAGTATTTT.

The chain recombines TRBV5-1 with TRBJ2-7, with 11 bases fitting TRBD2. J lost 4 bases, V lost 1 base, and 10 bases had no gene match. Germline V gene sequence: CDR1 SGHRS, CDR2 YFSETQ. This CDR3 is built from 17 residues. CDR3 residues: CASSLMGTSGGRYEQYF. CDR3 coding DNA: TGCGCCAGCAGCTTGATGGGAACTAGCGGGGGCAGGTACGAGCAGTACTTC.

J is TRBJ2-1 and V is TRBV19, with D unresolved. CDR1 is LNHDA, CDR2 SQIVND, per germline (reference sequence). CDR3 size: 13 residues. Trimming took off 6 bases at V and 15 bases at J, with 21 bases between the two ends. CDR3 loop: CASRQRSNKVPFF. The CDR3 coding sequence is TGTGCCAGTAGACAAAGATCAAATAAAGTGCCGTTCTTC.

The CDR3 sequence is CASSSRGWGDSYEQYF. For the CDR3, the DNA is TGTGCCAGCAGTTCCCGAGGATGGGGGGACTCCTACGAGCAGTACTTC. The chain links TRBV27 to TRBJ2-7; maybe TRBD2 (6 bases). This CDR3 comprises 16 residues. Germline V gene sequence: CDR1 MNHEY, CDR2 SMNVEV (reference sequence). Trimming stripped 4 bases from V and 0 bases from J, with 16 bases between.

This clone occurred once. CDR3 sequence: CASSPPGRSTDTQYF. CDR3 coding DNA: TGTGCCAGCTCACCACCGGGCAGAAGCACAGATACGCAGTATTTT. The chain employs TRBV18 and TRBJ2-3; the D is unclear. The CDR3 runs 15 residues. The V gene's germline CDR1 is KGHSH and CDR2 LQKENI. With 0 bases removed from V and 0 bases from J, the gap between germline ends came to 7 bases.

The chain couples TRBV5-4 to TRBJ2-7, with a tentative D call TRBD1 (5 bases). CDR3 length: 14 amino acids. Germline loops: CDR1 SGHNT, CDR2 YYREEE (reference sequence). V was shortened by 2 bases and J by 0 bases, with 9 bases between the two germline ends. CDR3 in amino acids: CASSFPGYSYEQYF. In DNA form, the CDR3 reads TGTGCCAGCAGCTTTCCAGGGTACTCCTACGAGCAGTACTTC.

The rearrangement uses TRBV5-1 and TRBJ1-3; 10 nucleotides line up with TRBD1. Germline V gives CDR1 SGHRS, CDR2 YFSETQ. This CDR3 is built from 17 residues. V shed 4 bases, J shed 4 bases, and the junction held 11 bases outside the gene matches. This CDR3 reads CASSAQPGQGTGNTIYF. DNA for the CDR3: TGCGCCAGCAGCGCCCAACCGGGACAGGGGACGGGAAACACCATATATTTT.

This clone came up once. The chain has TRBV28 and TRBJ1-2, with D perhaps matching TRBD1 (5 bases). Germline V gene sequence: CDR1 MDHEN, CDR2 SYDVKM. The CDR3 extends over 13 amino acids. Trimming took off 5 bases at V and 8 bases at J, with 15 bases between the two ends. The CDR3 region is CASSTGQGRGYTF. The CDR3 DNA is TGTGCCAGCAGTACCGGCCAGGGTAGAGGCTACACCTTC.

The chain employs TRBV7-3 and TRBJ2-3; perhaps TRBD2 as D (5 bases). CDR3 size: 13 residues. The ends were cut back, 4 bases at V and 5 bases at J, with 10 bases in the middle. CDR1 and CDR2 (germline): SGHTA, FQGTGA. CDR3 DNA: TGTGCCAGCAGCTGGATAGAGGGAGATACGCAGTATTTT. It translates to CASSWIEGDTQYF.

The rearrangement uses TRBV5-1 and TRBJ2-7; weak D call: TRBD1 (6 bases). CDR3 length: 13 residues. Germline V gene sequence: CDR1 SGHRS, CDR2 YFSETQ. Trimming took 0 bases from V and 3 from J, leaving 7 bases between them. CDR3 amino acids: CASSLEQGYEQYF. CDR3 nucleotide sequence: TGCGCCAGCAGCTTGGAACAGGGCTACGAGCAGTACTTC.